The TCR beta chain described here comes from a study of molecular identifiers for immune sequencing clone quantification. MiXCR, applied by TCRdb to the PCR reads, yields one record per CDR3 protein. The sample consists of approximately 590,000 distinct CDR3 sequences, 25% of them appearing once. This CDR3 region has 15 residues. Germline-derived CDR1 and CDR2 are MGHRA and YSYEKL. With V trimmed by 5 bases and J by 6 bases, 4 bases remained unmatched. J is TRBJ2-7 and V is TRBV4-1; 16 nucleotides line up with TRBD2. The source of this sequence is a human donor in good health. Some libraries in this study had Jurkat cell RNA spiked in. Source material: naive CD8+ T cells from blood, with Jurkat cell RNA spiked in. Subset meaning: FACS-sorted CD8+CD4-CCR7+CD45RA+ naive T cells. The CDR3 nucleotides are TGCGCCAGCAGCAAAGGGACTAGCGGGAGGGCCGAGCAGTACTTC. Translating it yields CASSKGTSGRAEQYF.